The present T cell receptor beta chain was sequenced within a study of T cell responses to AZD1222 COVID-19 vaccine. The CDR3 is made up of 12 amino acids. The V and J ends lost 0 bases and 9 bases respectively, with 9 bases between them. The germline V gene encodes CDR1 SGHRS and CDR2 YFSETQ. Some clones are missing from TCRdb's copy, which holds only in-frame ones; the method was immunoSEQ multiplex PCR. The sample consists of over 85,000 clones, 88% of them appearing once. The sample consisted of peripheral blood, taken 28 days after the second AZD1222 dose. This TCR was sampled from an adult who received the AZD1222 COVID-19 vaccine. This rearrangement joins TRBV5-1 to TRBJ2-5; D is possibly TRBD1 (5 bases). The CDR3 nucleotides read TGCGCCAGCAGCTTGGAACAGGCGCCCCAGTACTTC. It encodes CASSLEQAPQYF.